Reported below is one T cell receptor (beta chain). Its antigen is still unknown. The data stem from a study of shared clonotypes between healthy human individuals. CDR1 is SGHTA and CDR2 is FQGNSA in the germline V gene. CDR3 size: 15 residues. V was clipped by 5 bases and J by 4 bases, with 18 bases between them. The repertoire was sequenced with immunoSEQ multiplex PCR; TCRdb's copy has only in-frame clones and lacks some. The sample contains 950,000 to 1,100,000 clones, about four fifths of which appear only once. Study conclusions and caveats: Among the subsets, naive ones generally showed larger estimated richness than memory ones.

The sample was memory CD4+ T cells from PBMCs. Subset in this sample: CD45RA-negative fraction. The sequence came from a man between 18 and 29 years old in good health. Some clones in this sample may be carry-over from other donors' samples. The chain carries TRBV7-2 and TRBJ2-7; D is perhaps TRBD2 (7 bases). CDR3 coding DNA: TGTGCCAGCAGCCGGGGGGCGTCAGGGGAATACGAGCAGTACTTC. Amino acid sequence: CASSRGASGEYEQYF.